The T cell receptor (beta chain) described here comes from a study of CD8+CD57+ T cells in acquired aplastic anemia. Germline V lookup: CDR1 KGHDR, CDR2 SFDVKD. CDR3 length equals 13 residues. The ends were cut back, 2 bases at V and 4 bases at J, with 5 bases in the middle. General study findings and limits: Controls and patients did not differ significantly in CD8+ Simpson's diversity.

According to the study, genomic DNA was the template for TCR beta VDJ and CDR3 profiling. TCRdb redid the calling of the reads with MiXCR, one entry per CDR3 protein. The table lists around 170,000 distinct CDR3 sequences, around half of them singletons. In this sample, this clonotype turned up a few times. Its cognate antigen is unknown. Patients chosen for sequencing had CD8+CD57+ cells that had expanded, as shown by flow cytometry. Sequencing used sorted CD4+, CD8+, or CD8+CD57+ T cells (not recorded which) from PBMCs. This chain joins TRBV24-1 and TRBJ2-1, with no clear D. The TCR originated in a human donor with aplastic anemia. The CDR3 DNA reads as TGTGCCACCAGTGATTCCTTATACAATGAGCAGTTCTTC. This sequence encodes CATSDSLYNEQFF.